This T cell receptor (beta chain) was identified during a study of blood T cell repertoires in COVID-19. Turning to the study itself: Researchers got acute and convalescent COVID-19 samples from the United States, Italy and Spain. Sources were T cells, B-cell-depleted T cells, or PBMCs; the material itself was cDNA or gDNA.

The CDR3 covers 17 residues. Trimming removed 0 bases at V and 2 bases at J, with 17 bases between. Germline V gene sequence: CDR1 GTSNPN, CDR2 SVGIG (reference sequence). In the source study's methods: Counts of nucleated cells, estimated from reference gene primer amplification, were obtained. Measured with immunoSEQ multiplex PCR; TCRdb has only the in-frame clones, and not every one. V, J and clone size derive from that table, while D and trimming were established from the DNA sequence. The table has fewer than 200,000 clones, about 85% seen once. This TCR was recovered from a man aged 55 to 70 who had recovered from COVID-19. The sample was peripheral blood. The chain recombines TRBV30 with TRBJ1-5; no clear D. The DNA for the CDR3 is TGTGCCTGGAGTGTAGCGGTGGAGGGATCGGGCAATCAGCCCCAGCATTTT. Its protein product is CAWSVAVEGSGNQPQHF. The whole variable domain, remainder taken from reference TRBV30 and TRBJ1-5, is SQTIHQWPATLVQPVGSPLSLECTVEGTSNPNLYWYRQAAGRGLQLLFYSVGIGQISSEVPQNLSASRPQDRQFILSSKKLLLSDSGFYLCAWSVAVEGSGNQPQHFGDGTRLSIL.